Included here is one TCR beta chain sequence, with context. What it binds is not known. A single base separates this from a much larger clone, so it may be a read error. The data are from a study of T cells after yellow fever vaccination. Study as a whole: Fractions low in cell number were prepared with SMART-Seq v4 Ultra Low Input.

Whole-study findings and limits: Most primary-vaccination clones reappeared after the booster (just under 98% CD4, about 87% CD8).

MiXCR, run by TCRdb on the 5' RACE reads, gives a single entry per CDR3 protein. The table includes some 69,000 distinct CDR3 sequences, 5.9% detected once. The clonotype originates from a man younger than 30 who received the YFV17D yellow fever vaccine. The starting material was CD4+ T cells sorted from PBMCs, obtained around 15 days after the first yellow fever vaccination.

The CDR3 nucleotides are TGTGCCACCCGGGGAGGACCAACCAAAGAGACCCAGTACTTC. Its translation is CATRGGPTKETQYF. This rearrangement joins TRBV10-3 to TRBJ2-5; D might be TRBD2 (6 bases). CDR1 ENHRY and CDR2 SYGVKD come from the germline V gene. Between the trimmed V and J ends, which lost 10 bases and 3 bases, there was a span of 18 bases. This CDR3 has 14 residues.